The source of this T cell receptor (beta chain) is a study of CD8+ T cells in alopecia areata. General observations from the study: Whereas mice showed it more clearly, TCR sharing across patients was murkier, possibly because of HLA.

Following extraction, RNA underwent reverse transcription to cDNA, which served as the sequencing template. Measured with immunoSEQ multiplex PCR; TCRdb has only the in-frame clones, and not every one. The repertoire holds roughly 250,000 clones, 67% seen once, with more than 0.95% in the top ten. This CDR3 is 14 amino acids long. CDR1 is SGDLS, CDR2 YYNGEE, per germline. Trimming shortened V by 0 bases and J by 2 bases, and 8 bases separated the two germline ends. Comments on this clone: Its antigen is not known.

The receptor comes from a human donor with alopecia areata. This chain joins TRBV9 and TRBJ2-5; perhaps D is TRBD1 or TRBD2 (5 bases each). The source material was CD4+ T cells sorted from blood, sampled at week 0. CDR3 in DNA: TGTGCCAGCAGCGTAGCTGGGGGACAAGAGACCCAGTACTTC. Protein: CASSVAGGQETQYF.